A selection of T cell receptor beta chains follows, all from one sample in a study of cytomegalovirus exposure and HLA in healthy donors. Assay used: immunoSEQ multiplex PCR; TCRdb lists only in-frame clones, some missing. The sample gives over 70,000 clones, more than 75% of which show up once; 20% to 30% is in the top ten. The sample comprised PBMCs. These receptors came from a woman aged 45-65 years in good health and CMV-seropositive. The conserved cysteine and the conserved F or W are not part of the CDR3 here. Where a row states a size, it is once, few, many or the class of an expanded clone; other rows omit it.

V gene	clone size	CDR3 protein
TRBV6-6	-	ASTGGETQY
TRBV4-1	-	ASSQVSGETQY
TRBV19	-	ASSLTRAGYNEQF
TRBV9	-	ASSVSGPVQF
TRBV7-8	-	ASSPGFQAGYT
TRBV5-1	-	ASRDSGNEKLF
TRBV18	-	ASSPPNGGEETQY
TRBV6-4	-	ASSDGAGGRNT
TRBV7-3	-	ASRHTGGPGANVLT
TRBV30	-	AWSRDRGNEQY
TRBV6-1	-	ASSDVGRKY
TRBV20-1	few	SASPAGELF
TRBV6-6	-	ASSYRDSSGNTIY
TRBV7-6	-	ASSSLRDRGYEQY
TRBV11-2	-	ASSYPGGQETQY
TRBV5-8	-	ASSLAPPQGIYEQF
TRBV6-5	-	ASSYSLREGYT
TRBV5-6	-	ASSDGNRGTGELF
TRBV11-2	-	ASSLGGSPDTQY
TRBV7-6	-	ASSPTDREQY
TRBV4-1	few	ASSQSPGQGSLMNTEAF
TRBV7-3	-	ASSLAVGGEQF
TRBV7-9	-	ASSLEQEQF
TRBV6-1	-	ASSVRRQLEKLF
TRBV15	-	ATSRGGSYEQY
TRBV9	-	ASGQGGLSIQY
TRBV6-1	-	ASRVTGGNQPQH
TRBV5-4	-	ASSSDRDRYGYT
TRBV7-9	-	ASSLTSGGAGEQF
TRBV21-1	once	ARRWRDEQF
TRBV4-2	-	ASSQEGLAGDTYEQY
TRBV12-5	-	ASGSDGTTNEKLF
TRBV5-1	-	ASSLVGRAGANVLT
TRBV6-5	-	ASSEGDATQH
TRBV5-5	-	ASSQGLYTEAF
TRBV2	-	ASSEVGRDRGYGYT
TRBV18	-	ASSPAGLQETQY
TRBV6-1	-	ASRRGQSSNQPQH
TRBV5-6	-	ASSRQGETEAF
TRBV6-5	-	ASSYSGGYGYT
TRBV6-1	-	ASGAGQYNSPLH